This T cell receptor (beta chain) was retrieved from a study of blood T cell repertoires in COVID-19. In the study overall: Acute and convalescent COVID-19 specimens originated in the United States, Italy and Spain.

CDR1 is SGHNT and CDR2 is YYREEE in the germline V gene (reference sequence). V was pared by 4 bases and J by 4 bases, with 16 bases between. CDR3 length: 15 residues. Source study methods: Cell counts per sample came from amplifying reference gene primers. This table comes from immunoSEQ multiplex PCR, and its TCRdb copy is limited to in-frame clones, with some not included. Clone size and the V and J calls come from that table; the DNA yielded D and trimming. The table shows about 78,000 clones, with roughly 85% occurring only once. The rearrangement joins TRBV5-4 to TRBJ2-3; no clear D. The sequencing sample was made of peripheral blood. The TCR comes from a woman aged 80 or over with active or convalescent COVID-19. CDR3 residues: CASSRQAQKADTQYF. The CDR3 nucleotides read TGTGCCAGCAGCCGCCAGGCCCAGAAGGCAGATACGCAGTATTTT. The full variable domain, completed using reference TRBV5-4 and TRBJ2-3, is ETGVTQSPTHLIKTRGQQVTLRCSSQSGHNTVSWYQQALGQGPQFIFQYYREEENGRGNFPPRFSGLQFPNYSSELNVNALELDDSALYLCASSRQAQKADTQYFGPGTRLTVL.